This T cell receptor beta chain was identified during a study of CD8 T cell repertoires and HIV-1 epitope variants (dated by TCRdb to the early 2020s). General notes on the study: T cells were stimulated in separate culture wells with each of twenty-five peptides representing autologous and known Gag and Nef epitope variants. The control conditions were a CMV, EBV and flu peptide pool, the Ebola AY9 epitope as a negative control, and a well with no peptide. The epitopes tested were three Gag epitope families plus Nef HW9 and YT9. Using the EasySep Human T Cell Enrichment Kit, T cells were enriched and then co-cultured with an equal number of autologous T cell-negative cells acting as antigen-presenting cells. The cultures were grown for 10 days in IMDM with gentamicin, and half of the media was changed on days 3 and 7 with IL-2, IL-7 and IL-15 added. An aliquot of 1M T cells was set aside as an uncultured baseline condition, separate from the 70 to 90 T cell cultures. Running each culture condition in triplicate, except for one peptide done in duplicate, gave a total of some 91 T cell cultures. Broader findings and caveats from the paper: The study identified eight to ten antigen-specific TCR beta clonotypes, six or seven of which appeared to be cross-reactive for autologous or known escape epitope variants. Only TCR beta chains were identified by the assay, and proliferation to antigen, not T cell function or cytokine profile, was indicated. The Nef KF9 family was recognized by five clonotypes and the HW9 family by one, and no responses to the TAALDMSHF plasma variant were observed.

TCR beta CDR3 regions were sequenced at survey depth on the immunoSEQ platform. The QIAamp DNA micro kit was used to extract genomic DNA from every cultured and uncultured CD8+ T cell population. For the original study's pipeline: Samples with fewer than 5,000 productive reads were excluded, which removed about 6% of the roughly 75 HIV peptide-stimulated cultures. Sequences were trimmed to CDR3 by a MANAFEST web app, and nonproductive sequences, CDR3s under 5 amino acids, and sequences not starting with C or ending with F/W were removed. Antigen-specific clonotypes had to expand in at least 2 of 3 replicates versus no-peptide control at FDR 0.01, only within one epitope family. In addition, a specific clonotype needed a frequency at least fivefold higher than in wells stimulated with peptides from other epitope families. TCRdb's version of the immuneACCESS table is confined to in-frame rearrangements and falls short of the full clone set. An unresolved V gene accounts for under half of the shortfall where checked; the remainder is of unknown origin. V and J calls plus clone size are reproduced from that table; the DNA served to infer D and trimming. This sample is represented by approximately 2,500 clones; approximately 65% of them were singletons. Roughly 50% of the sample rests with the top ten.

The EasySep Human CD8+ T Cell Enrichment Kit was used on day 10 to isolate CD8+ T cells from every culture. Details on this clone: Its antigen is currently not known. Base qualities are not at hand, and no much larger clone is one base apart.

The CDR3, cysteine through phenylalanine, is 14 amino acids long. The read is trimmed to its CDR3 DNA, 42 bases read in frame from base 1. The V end gives up 7 bases and the J end 4 bases, leaving 7 bases in the junction not matched to a gene. The CDR1 and CDR2 encoded by the germline V gene are MDHEN and SYDVKM. This clonotype was sampled from a male donor with HIV. The material sequenced was cultured CD8+ T cells derived from PBMCs. The chain was built from TRBV28 and TRBJ2-1, and 7 junctional nucleotides match TRBD1. The DNA sequence is TGTGCCAGCACCGCTGGGACAGTTTACAATGAGCAGTTCTTC. It translates as CASTAGTVYNEQFF.